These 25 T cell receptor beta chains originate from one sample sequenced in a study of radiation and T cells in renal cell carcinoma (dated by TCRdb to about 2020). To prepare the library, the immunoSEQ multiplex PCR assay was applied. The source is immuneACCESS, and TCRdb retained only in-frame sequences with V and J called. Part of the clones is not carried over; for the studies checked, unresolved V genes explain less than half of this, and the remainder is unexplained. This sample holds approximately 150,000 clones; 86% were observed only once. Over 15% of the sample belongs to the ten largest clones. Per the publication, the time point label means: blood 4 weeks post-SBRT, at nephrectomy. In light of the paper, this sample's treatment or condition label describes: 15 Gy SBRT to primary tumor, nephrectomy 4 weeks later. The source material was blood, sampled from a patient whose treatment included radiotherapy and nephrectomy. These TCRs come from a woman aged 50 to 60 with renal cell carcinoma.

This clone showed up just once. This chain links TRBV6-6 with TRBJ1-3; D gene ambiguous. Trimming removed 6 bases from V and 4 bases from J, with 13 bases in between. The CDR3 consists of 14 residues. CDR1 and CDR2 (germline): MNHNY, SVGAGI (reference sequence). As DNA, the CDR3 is TGTGCCAGCAGGAACCCAAGTTACGGAAACACCATATATTTT. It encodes CASRNPSYGNTIYF.

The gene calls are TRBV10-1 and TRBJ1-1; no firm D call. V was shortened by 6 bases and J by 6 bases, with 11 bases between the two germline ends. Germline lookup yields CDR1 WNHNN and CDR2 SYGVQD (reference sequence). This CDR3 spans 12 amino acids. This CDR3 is CASSNLLAEAFF. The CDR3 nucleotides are TGCGCCAGCAGCAACCTATTAGCTGAAGCTTTCTTT.

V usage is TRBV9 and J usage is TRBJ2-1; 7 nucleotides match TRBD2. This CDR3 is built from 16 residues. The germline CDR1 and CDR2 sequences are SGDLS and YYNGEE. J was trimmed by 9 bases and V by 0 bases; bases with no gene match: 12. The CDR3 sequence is CASSVAATSLWVEQFF. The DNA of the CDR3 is TGTGCCAGCAGCGTAGCAGCGACTAGCCTTTGGGTTGAGCAGTTCTTC.

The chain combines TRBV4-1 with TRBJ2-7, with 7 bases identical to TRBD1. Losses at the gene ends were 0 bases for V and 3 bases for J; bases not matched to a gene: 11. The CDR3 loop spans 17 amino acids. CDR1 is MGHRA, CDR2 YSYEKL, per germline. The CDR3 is CASSQEQTGTLLYEQYF. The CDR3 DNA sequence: TGCGCCAGCAGCCAAGAACAGACAGGGACCCTCCTCTACGAGCAGTACTTC.

The CDR3 reads CASRFKDSAVFYEQFF. The CDR3 DNA sequence: TGTGCCAGCAGATTCAAGGACAGTGCTGTGTTCTATGAGCAGTTCTTC. The chain is built from TRBV27 and TRBJ2-1; weak D call: TRBD1 (6 bases). Trimming shortened V by 6 bases and J by 8 bases, and 23 bases separated the two germline ends. The V gene's germline CDR1 is MNHEY and CDR2 SMNVEV (reference sequence). CDR3 length: 16 residues.

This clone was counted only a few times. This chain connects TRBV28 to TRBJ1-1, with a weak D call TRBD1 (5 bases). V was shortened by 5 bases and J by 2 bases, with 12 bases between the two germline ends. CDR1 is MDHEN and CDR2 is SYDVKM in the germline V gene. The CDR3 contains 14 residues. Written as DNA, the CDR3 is TGTGCCAGCAGTCCCGCCGGGGCTAACACTGAAGCTTTCTTT. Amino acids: CASSPAGANTEAFF. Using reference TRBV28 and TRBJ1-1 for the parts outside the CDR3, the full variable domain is DVKVTQSSRYLVKRTGEKVFLECVQDMDHENMFWYRQDPGLGLRLIYFSYDVKMKEKGDIPEGYSVSREKKERFSLILESASTNQTSMYLCASSPAGANTEAFFGQGTRLTVV.

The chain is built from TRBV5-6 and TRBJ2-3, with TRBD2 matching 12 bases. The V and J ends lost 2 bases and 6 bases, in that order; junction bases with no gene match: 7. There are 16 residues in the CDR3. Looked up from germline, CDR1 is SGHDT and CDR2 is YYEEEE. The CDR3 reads CASSFIASGGVDTQYF. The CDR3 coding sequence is TGTGCCAGCAGCTTCATCGCTAGCGGGGGGGTTGATACGCAGTATTTT. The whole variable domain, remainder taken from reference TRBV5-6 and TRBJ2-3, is DAGVTQSPTHLIKTRGQQVTLRCSPKSGHDTVSWYQQALGQGPQFIFQYYEEEERQRGNFPDRFSGHQFPNYSSELNVNALLLGDSALYLCASSFIASGGVDTQYFGPGTRLTVL.

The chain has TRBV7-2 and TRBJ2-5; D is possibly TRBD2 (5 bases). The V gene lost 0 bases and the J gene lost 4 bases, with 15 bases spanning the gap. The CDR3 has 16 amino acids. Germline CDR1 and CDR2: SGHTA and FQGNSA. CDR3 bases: TGTGCCAGCAGCTTAGCTCGTGTGAGGGCCGGAGAGACCCAGTACTTC. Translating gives CASSLARVRAGETQYF.

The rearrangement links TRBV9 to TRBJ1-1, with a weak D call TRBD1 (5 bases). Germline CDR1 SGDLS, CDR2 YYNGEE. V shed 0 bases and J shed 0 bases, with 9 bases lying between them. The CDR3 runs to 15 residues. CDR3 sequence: CASSVGPGMNTEAFF. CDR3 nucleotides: TGTGCCAGCAGCGTAGGCCCAGGGATGAACACTGAAGCTTTCTTT.

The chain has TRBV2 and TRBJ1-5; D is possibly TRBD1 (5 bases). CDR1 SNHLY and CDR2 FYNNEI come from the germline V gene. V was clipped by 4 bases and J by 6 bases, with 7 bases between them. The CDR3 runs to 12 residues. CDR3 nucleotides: TGTGCCAGCAGTGTGGGACTTCAGCCCCAGCATTTT. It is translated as CASSVGLQPQHF.

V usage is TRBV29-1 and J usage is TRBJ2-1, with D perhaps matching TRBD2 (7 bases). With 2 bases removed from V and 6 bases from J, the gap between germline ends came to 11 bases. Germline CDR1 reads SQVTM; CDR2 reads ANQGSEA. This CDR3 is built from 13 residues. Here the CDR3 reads CSVELGGANEQFF. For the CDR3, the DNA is TGCAGCGTTGAATTGGGGGGGGCCAATGAGCAGTTCTTC.

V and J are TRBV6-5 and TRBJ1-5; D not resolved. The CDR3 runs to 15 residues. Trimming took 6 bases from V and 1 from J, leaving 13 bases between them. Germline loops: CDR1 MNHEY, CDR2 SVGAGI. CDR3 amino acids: CASSPARGSNQPQHF. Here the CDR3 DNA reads TGTGCCAGCAGCCCCGCCCGAGGCAGCAATCAGCCCCAGCATTTT.

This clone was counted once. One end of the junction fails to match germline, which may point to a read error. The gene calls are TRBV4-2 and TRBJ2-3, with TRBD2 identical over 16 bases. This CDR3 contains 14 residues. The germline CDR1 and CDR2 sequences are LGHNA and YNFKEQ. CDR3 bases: TGTGCCAGCAGCCAAGGTGGGACTAGCGGGAGGGTTTTTTTT. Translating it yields CASSQGGTSGRVFF.

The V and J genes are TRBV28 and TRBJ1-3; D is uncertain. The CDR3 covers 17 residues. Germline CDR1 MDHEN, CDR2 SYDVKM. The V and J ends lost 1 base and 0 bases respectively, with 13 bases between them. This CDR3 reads CASSLYRGLSSGNTIYF. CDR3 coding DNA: TGTGCCAGCAGTTTATACCGCGGTCTGAGCTCTGGAAACACCATATATTTT.

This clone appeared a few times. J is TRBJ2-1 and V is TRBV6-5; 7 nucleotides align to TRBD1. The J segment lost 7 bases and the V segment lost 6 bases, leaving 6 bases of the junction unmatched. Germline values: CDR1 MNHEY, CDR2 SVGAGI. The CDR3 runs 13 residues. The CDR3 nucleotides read TGTGCCAGCAGCCGACAGGGTGGGAATGAGCAGTTCTTC. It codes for CASSRQGGNEQFF.

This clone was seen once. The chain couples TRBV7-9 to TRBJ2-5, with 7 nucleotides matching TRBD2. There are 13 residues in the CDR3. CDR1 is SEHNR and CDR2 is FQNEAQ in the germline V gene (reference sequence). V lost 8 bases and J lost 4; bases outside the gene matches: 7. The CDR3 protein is CASGFWGGETQYF. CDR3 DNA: TGTGCCAGCGGATTTTGGGGGGGAGAGACCCAGTACTTC. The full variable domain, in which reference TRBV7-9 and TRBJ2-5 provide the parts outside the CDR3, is DTGVSQNPRHKITKRGQNVTFRCDPISEHNRLYWYRQTLGQGPEFLTYFQNEAQLEKSRLLSDRFSAERPKGSFSTLEIQRTEQGDSAMYLCASGFWGGETQYFGPGTRLLVL.

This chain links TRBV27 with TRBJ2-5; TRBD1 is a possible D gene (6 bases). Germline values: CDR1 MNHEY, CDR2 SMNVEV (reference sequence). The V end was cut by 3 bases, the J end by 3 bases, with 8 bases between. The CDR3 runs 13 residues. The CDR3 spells CASSFTGKETQYF. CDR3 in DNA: TGTGCCAGCAGTTTTACAGGGAAAGAGACCCAGTACTTC.

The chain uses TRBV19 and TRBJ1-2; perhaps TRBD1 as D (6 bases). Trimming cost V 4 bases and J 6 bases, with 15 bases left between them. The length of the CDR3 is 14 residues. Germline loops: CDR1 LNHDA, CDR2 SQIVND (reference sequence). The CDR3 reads CASSTPQGFNGYTF. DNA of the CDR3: TGTGCCAGTAGTACTCCACAGGGTTTCAATGGCTACACCTTC.

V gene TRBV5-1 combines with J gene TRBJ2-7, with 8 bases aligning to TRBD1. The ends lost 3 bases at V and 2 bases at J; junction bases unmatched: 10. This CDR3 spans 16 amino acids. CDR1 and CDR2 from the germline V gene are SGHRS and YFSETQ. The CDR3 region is CASSSTPDRVTYEQYF. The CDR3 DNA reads TGCGCCAGCAGCTCAACCCCGGACAGGGTTACCTACGAGCAGTACTTC.

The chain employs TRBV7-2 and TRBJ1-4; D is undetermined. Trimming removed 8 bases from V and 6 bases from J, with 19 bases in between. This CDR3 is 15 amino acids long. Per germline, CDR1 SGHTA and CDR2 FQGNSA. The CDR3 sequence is CASCREPALDEKLFF. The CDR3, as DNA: TGTGCCAGCTGTCGGGAGCCCGCATTGGATGAAAAACTGTTTTTT.

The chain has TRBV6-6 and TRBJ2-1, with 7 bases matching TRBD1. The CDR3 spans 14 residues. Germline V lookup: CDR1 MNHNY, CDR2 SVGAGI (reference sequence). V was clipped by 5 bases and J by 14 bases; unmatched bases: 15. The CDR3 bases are TGTGCCAGCAGTGACCGGGACAGACCCACTATTAAGTTCTTC. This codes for CASSDRDRPTIKFF.

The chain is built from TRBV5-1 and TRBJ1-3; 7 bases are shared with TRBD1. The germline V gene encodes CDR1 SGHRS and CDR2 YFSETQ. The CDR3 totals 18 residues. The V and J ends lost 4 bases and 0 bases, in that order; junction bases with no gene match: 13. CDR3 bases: TGCGCCAGCAGCCAAACCCCGGGACAGCTTCTCTCTGGAAACACCATATATTTT. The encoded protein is CASSQTPGQLLSGNTIYF. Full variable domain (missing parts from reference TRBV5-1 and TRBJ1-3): KAGVTQTPRYLIKTRGQQVTLSCSPISGHRSVSWYQQTPGQGLQFLFEYFSETQRNKGNFPGRFSGRQFSNSRSEMNVSTLELGDSALYLCASSQTPGQLLSGNTIYFGEGSWLTVV.

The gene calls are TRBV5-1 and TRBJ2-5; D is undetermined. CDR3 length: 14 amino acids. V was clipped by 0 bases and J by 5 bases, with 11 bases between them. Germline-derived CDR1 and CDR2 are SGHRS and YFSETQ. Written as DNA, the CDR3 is TGCGCCAGCAGCTTGGGGACGACTCGGGAGACCCAGTACTTC. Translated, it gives CASSLGTTRETQYF.

CDR3 amino acids: CASSSLAGGGTYEQYF. Here the CDR3 DNA reads TGTGCCAGTAGTTCTTTAGCTGGCGGGGGGACCTACGAGCAGTACTTC. The rearrangement uses TRBV19 and TRBJ2-7; TRBD2 matches at 8 bases. Per germline, CDR1 LNHDA and CDR2 SQIVND (reference sequence). The CDR3 totals 16 residues. The V segment lost 5 bases and the J segment 2 bases; nucleotides outside the gene matches: 11. Filled out from reference TRBV19 and TRBJ2-7, the complete variable domain reads DGGITQSPKYLFRKEGQNVTLSCEQNLNHDAMYWYRQDPGQGLRLIYYSQIVNDFQKGDIAEGYSVSREKKESFPLTVTSAQKNPTAFYLCASSSLAGGGTYEQYFGPGTRLTVT.

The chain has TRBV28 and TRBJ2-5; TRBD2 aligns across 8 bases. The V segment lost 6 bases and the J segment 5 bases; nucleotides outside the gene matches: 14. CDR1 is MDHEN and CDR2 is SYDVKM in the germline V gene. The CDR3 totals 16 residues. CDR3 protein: CASRKGRSGGGETQYF. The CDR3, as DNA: TGTGCCAGCAGAAAAGGGAGGAGCGGGGGCGGGGAGACCCAGTACTTC.